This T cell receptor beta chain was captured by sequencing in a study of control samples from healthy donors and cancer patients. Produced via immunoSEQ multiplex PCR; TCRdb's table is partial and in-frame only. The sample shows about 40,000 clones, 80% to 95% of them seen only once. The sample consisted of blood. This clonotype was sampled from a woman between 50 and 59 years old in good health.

The CDR3 loop is CASSLYLGDTIYF. CDR3 coding DNA: TGTGCCAGCAGCTTATACTTGGGAGACACCATATATTTT. The genes are TRBV7-9 and TRBJ1-3, with D unclear. CDR1 and CDR2 from the germline V gene are SEHNR and FQNEAQ (reference sequence). CDR3 size: 13 residues. V lost 2 bases and J lost 8, with 10 bases in between.